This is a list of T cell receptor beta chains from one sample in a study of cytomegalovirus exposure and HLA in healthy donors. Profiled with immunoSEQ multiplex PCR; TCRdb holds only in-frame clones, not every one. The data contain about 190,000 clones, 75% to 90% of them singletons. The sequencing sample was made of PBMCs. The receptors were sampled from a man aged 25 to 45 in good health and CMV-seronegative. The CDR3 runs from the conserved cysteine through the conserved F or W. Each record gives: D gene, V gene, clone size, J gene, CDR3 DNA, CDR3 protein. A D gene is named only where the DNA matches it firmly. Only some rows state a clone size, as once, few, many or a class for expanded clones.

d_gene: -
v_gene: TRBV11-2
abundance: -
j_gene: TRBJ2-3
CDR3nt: TGTGCCAGCAGCTTAGCCGGTGGAGCCACAGATACGCAGTATTTT
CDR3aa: CASSLAGGATDTQYF

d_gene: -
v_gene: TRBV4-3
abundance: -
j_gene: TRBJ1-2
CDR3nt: TGCGCCAGCAGCCAAGACGTCGGGGGGCGCGTATACTATGGCTACACCTTC
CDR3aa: CASSQDVGGRVYYGYTF

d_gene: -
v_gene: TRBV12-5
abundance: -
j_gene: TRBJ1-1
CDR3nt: TGTGCTAGTGGTTTGGTACTGTTCGGGGCGGGCAGGGGTAGCACTGAAGCTTTCTTT
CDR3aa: CASGLVLFGAGRGSTEAFF

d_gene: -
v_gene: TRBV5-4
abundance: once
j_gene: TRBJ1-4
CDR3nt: TGTGCCAGCAGCTTAGCTCTGGGGGGACCCTATGCAACTAATGAAAAACTGTTTTTT
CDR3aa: CASSLALGGPYATNEKLFF

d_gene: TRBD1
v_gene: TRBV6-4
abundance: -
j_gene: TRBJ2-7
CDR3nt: TGTGCCAGCAGTGACTGGTGTCCGGGACAGGGGGCCGACGAGCAGTACTTC
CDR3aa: CASSDWCPGQGADEQYF

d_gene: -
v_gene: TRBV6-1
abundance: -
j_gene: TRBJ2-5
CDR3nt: TGTGCCAGCAGAGCGGAGGGACTAGAGACCCAGTACTTC
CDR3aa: CASRAEGLETQYF

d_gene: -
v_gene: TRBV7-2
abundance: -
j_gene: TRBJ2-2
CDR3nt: TGTGCCAGCAGCTCACTTGTTGGTTTAACCGGGGAGCTGTTTTTT
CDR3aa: CASSSLVGLTGELFF

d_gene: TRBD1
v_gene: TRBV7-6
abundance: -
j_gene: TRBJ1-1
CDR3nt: TGTGCCAGCAGCTTGGGGACAGGAGATCAAGCTTTCTTT
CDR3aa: CASSLGTGDQAFF

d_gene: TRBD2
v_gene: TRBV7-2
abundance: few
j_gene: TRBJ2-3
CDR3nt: TGTGCCAGCAGCTTAGACGGGGGGGCAGGGGATACGCAGTATTTT
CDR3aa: CASSLDGGAGDTQYF

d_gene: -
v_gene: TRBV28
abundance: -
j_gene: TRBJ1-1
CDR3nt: TGTGCCAGCAGTTTGCGGGGAACTGAAGCTTTCTTT
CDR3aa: CASSLRGTEAFF

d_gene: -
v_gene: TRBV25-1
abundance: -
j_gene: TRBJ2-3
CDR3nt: TGTGCCGTAGCGCACGGATATACGCAGTATTTT
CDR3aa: CAVAHGYTQYF

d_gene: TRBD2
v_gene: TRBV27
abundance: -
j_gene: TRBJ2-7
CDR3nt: TGTGCCAGCAGTCCTAGTGGCGGGGGGGCTTACGAGCAGTACTTC
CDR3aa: CASSPSGGGAYEQYF

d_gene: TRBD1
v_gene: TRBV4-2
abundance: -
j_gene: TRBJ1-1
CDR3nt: TGTGCCAGCAGCCAAGATGGGGCAGGGGGCACTGAAGCTTTCTTT
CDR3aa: CASSQDGAGGTEAFF

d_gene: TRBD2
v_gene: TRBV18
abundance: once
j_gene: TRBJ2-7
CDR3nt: TGTGCCAGCTCACCACCGGGACTAAGGCCTGGGGAGCAGTACTTC
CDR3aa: CASSPPGLRPGEQYF

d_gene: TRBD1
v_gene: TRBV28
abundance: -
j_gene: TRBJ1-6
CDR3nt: TGTGCCAGCAGTCAAGCTGGACAGGGGCCCGAACAATCACCCCTCCACTTT
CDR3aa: CASSQAGQGPEQSPLHF

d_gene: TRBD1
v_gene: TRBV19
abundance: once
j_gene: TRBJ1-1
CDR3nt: TGTGCCAGTAGTATCTCGGACAGGATGAACACTGAAGCTTTCTTT
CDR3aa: CASSISDRMNTEAFF

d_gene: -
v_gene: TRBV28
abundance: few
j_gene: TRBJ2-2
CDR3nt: TGTGCCAGCTATTTCGGGGAGCTGTTTTTT
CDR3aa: CASYFGELFF

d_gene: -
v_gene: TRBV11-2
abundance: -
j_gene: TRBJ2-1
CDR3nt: TGTGCCAGCAGCTTAGTCGGCCGGGGAAATGAGCAGTTCTTC
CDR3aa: CASSLVGRGNEQFF